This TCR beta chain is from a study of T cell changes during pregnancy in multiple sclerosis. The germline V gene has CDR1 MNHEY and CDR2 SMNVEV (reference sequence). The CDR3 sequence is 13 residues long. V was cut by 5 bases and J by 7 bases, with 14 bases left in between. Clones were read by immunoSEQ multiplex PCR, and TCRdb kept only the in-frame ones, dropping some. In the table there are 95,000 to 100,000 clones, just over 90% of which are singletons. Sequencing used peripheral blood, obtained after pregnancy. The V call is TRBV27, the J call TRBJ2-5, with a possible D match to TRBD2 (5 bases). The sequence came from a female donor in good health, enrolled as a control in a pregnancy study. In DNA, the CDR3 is TGTGCCAGCAGTCCACGAGTTGGAGGGACCCAGTACTTC. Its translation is CASSPRVGGTQYF.